This TCR beta chain stems from a study of Ad26.COV2.S vaccination and SARS-CoV-2 variants. The CDR3 has 14 residues. The V gene end was trimmed by 6 bases and the J gene end by 2 bases; junction bases not matched to a gene: 5. Germline-derived CDR1 and CDR2 are SNHLY and FYNNEI. Assay: immunoSEQ multiplex PCR; the TCRdb copy retains only in-frame clones and omits some. This table has about 680,000 clones, approximately 88% appearing once. Treatment reported: about 20 received Ad26.COV2.S at low or high dose, single or two shots; about five received placebo; per-sample allocation not given. Samples analyzed were those drawn on day 63 after the first vaccine or placebo injection.

This specimen consisted of peripheral blood, obtained in a trial of Ad26.COV2.S vaccine versus placebo. The TCR comes from a person aged 18-65 years who received the Ad26.COV2.S COVID-19 vaccine or a placebo. The genes are TRBV2 and TRBJ2-3; TRBD2 agrees at 7 bases. The CDR3 loop is CASRSSGYTDTQYF. The CDR3 DNA follows: TGTGCCAGCAGGAGTAGCGGGTACACAGATACGCAGTATTTT.